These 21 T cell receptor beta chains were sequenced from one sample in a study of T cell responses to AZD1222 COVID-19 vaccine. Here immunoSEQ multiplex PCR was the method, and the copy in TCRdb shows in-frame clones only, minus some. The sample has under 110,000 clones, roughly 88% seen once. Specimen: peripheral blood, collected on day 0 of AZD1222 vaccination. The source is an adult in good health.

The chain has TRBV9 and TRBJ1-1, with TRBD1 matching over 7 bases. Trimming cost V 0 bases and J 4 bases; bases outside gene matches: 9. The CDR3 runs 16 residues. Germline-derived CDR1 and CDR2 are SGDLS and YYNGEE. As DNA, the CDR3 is TGTGCCAGCAGCGTAGTCCCGGGACAGCGGGGCACTGAAGCTTTCTTT. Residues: CASSVVPGQRGTEAFF.

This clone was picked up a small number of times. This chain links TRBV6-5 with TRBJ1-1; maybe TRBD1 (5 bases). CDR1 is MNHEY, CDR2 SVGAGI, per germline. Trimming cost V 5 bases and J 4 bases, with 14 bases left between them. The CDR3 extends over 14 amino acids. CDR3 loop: CASSPPQGGTEAFF. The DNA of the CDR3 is TGTGCCAGCAGTCCCCCTCAGGGAGGCACTGAAGCTTTCTTT.

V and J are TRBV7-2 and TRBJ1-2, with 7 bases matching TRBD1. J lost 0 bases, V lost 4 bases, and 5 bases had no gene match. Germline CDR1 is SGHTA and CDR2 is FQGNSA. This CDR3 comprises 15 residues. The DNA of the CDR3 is TGTGCCAGCAGCTATAGGGACAGAGCTAACTATGGCTACACCTTC. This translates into CASSYRDRANYGYTF.

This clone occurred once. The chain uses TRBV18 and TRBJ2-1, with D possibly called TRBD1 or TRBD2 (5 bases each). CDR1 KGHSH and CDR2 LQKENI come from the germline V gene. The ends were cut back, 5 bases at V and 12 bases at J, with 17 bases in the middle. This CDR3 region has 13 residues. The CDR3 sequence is CASSGGPRGRQFF. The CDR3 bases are TGTGCCAGCTCAGGGGGACCCCGGGGCCGGCAGTTCTTC.

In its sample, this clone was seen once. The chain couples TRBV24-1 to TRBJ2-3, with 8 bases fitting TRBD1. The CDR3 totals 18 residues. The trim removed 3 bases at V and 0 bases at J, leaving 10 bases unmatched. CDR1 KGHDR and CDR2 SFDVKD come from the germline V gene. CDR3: CATSDRGVRTGSTDTQYF. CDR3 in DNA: TGTGCCACCAGTGATAGGGGCGTGAGGACAGGGAGCACAGATACGCAGTATTTT.

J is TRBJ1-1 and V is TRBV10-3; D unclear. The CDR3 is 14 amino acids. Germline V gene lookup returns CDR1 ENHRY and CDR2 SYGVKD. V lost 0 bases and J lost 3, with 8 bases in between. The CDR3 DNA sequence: TGTGCCATCAGTGAGTCAGGAGCCCACACTGAAGCTTTCTTT. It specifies CAISESGAHTEAFF.

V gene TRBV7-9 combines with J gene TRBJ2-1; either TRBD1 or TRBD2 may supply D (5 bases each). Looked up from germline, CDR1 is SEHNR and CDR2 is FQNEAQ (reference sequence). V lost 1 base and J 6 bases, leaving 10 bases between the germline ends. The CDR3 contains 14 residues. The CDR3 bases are TGTGCCAGCAGCTTAGTGTCGAGGGGCAATGAGCAGTTCTTC. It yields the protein CASSLVSRGNEQFF.

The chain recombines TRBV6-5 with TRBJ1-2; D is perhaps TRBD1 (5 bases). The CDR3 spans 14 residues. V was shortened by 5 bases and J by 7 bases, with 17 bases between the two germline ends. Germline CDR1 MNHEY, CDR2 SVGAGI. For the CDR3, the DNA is TGTGCCAGCAGTAAGACCCAGGGAGACGGTGGCTACACCTTC. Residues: CASSKTQGDGGYTF.

The CDR3 region has the DNA TGTGCCAGCAGTTCAGAGAATCAGCCCCAGCATTTT. Encoded protein: CASSSENQPQHF. V gene TRBV6-5 combines with J gene TRBJ1-5; D not certain. Trimming took off 4 bases at V and 4 bases at J, with 5 bases between the two ends. CDR1 and CDR2 from the germline V gene are MNHEY and SVGAGI. The CDR3 is 12 amino acids.

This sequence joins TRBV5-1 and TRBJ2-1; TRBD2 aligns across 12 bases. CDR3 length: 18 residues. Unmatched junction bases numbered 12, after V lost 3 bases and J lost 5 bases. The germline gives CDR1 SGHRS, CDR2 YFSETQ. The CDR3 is CASSSQGLAGPQDNEQFF. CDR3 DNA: TGCGCCAGCAGCTCCCAGGGACTAGCGGGCCCCCAGGACAATGAGCAGTTCTTC.

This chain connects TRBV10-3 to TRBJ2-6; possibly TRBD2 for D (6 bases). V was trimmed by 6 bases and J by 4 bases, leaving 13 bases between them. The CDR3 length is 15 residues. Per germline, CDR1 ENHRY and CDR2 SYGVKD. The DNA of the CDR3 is TGTGCCATCAGCCGCAGCGGGCAAGGGGCCAACGTCCTGACTTTC. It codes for CAISRSGQGANVLTF.

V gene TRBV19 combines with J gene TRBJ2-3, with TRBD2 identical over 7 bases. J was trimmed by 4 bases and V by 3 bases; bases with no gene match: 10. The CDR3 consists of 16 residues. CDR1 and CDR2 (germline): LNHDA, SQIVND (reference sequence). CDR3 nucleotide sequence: TGTGCCAGTAGTATCTCGCGCGGGAGCGGGGCAGATACGCAGTATTTT. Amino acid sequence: CASSISRGSGADTQYF.

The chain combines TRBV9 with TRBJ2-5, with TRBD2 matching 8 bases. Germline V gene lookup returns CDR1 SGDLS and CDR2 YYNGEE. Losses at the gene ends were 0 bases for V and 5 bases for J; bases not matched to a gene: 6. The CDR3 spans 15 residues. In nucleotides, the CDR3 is TGTGCCAGCAGCGTAGATCCCGGGAGGGTTGAGACCCAGTACTTC. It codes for CASSVDPGRVETQYF.

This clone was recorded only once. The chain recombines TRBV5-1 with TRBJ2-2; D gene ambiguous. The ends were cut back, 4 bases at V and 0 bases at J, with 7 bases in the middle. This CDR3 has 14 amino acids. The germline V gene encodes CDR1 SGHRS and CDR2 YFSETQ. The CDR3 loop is CASSRLSNTGELFF. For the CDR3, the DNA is TGCGCCAGCAGCCGACTTTCGAACACCGGGGAGCTGTTTTTT.

This CDR3 reads CASSISAGTSEAYEQYF. The CDR3 DNA reads TGTGCCAGTAGTATATCAGCCGGGACTAGCGAAGCCTACGAGCAGTACTTC. The rearrangement joins TRBV19 to TRBJ2-7; 10 positions agree with TRBD2. CDR3 length equals 17 residues. Germline CDR1 reads LNHDA; CDR2 reads SQIVND (reference sequence). Unmatched junction bases numbered 9, after V lost 2 bases and J lost 2 bases.

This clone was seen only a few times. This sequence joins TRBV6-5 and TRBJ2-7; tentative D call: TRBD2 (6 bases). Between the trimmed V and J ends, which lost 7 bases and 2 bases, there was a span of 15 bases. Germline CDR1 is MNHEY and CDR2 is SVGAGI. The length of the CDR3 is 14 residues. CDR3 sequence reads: CASTGTDLPYEQYF. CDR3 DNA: TGTGCCAGCACCGGGACTGACCTACCCTACGAGCAGTACTTC.

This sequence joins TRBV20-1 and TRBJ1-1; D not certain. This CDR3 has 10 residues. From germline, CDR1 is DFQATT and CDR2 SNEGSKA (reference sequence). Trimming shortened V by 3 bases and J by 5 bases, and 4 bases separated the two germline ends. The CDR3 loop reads CSARETEAFF. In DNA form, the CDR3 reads TGCAGTGCTAGGGAAACTGAAGCTTTCTTT.

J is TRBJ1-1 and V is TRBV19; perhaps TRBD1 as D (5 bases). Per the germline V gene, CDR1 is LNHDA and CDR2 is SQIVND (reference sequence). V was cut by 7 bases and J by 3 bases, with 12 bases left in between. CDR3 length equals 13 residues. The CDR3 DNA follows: TGTGCCAGTACCAAAGACAGATACACTGAAGCTTTCTTT. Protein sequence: CASTKDRYTEAFF.

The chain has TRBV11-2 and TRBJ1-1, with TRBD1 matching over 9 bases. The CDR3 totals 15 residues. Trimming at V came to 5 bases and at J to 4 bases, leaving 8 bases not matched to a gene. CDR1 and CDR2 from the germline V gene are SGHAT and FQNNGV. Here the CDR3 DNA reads TGTGCCAGCAGCGTTCACAGGGGGCGAAGCACTGAAGCTTTCTTT. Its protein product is CASSVHRGRSTEAFF.

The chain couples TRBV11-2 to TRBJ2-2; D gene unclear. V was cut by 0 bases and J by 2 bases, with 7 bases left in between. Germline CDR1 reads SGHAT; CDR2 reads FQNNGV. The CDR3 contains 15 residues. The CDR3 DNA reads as TGTGCCAGCAGCTTAGAGTACTTTAACACCGGGGAGCTGTTTTTT. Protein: CASSLEYFNTGELFF.

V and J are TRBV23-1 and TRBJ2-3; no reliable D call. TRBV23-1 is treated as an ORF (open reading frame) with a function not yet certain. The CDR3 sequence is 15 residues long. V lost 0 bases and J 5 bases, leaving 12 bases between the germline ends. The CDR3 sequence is CASSQSLFLVDTQYF. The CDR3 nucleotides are TGCGCCAGCAGTCAATCGCTGTTCCTGGTAGATACGCAGTATTTT.